Listed here are 21 T cell receptor beta chains from one sample, sequenced in a study of cytomegalovirus exposure and HLA in healthy donors. The PCR ran on 60 Vbeta and 13 Jbeta primers. Profiling relied on immunoSEQ multiplex PCR, and the TCRdb table lists in-frame clones only, not all of them. The sample has 90,000 to 140,000 clones, about 83% seen once. Sequences were obtained from PBMCs. Receptor source: a man younger than 35 in good health and CMV-seronegative.

This chain uses TRBV2 with TRBJ2-3, with 9 nucleotides matching TRBD1. Germline CDR1 reads SNHLY; CDR2 reads FYNNEI. J lost 4 bases, V lost 6 bases, and 8 bases had no gene match. CDR3 length equals 15 residues. The CDR3 region is CASRDRGGPADTQYF. The CDR3 DNA sequence: TGTGCCAGCAGGGACAGGGGAGGCCCGGCAGATACGCAGTATTTT. Full variable domain (rest looked up from reference TRBV2 and TRBJ2-3): EPEVTQTPSHQVTQMGQEVILRCVPISNHLYFYWYRQILGQKVEFLVSFYNNEISEKSEIFDDQFSVERPDGSNFTLKIRSTKLEDSAMYFCASRDRGGPADTQYFGPGTRLTVL.

This chain links TRBV5-5 with TRBJ1-4; TRBD1 matches at 8 bases. The CDR3 is 15 amino acids. V lost 2 bases and J lost 8; bases outside the gene matches: 8. Germline values: CDR1 SGHKS, CDR2 YYEKEE (reference sequence). CDR3 sequence reads: CASSLSGTGREKLFF. CDR3 coding DNA: TGTGCCAGCAGCTTATCCGGGACAGGCCGCGAAAAACTGTTTTTT.

The chain links TRBV2 to TRBJ1-5; unclear D gene. This CDR3 comprises 13 residues. Germline V gene sequence: CDR1 SNHLY, CDR2 FYNNEI. V lost 2 bases and J 3 bases, leaving 5 bases between the germline ends. CDR3 in DNA: TGTGCCAGCAGTGAAATCTACAATCAGCCCCAGCATTTT. This translates into CASSEIYNQPQHF.

CDR3 DNA: TGTGCCAGCTCACCTACTAGCGCCAAGCAAGAGACCCAGTACTTC. Its translation is CASSPTSAKQETQYF. V usage is TRBV18 and J usage is TRBJ2-5; 7 bases align to TRBD2. The V gene's germline CDR1 is KGHSH and CDR2 LQKENI. The CDR3 sequence is 15 residues long. V trimming: 3 bases; J trimming: 2 bases; junction bases outside the gene matches: 6.

The rearrangement joins TRBV25-1 to TRBJ1-1; a possible D gene is TRBD1 (6 bases). The V end lost 4 bases, the J end lost 7 bases, and 16 bases lay between the germline ends. Germline V lookup: CDR1 MGHDK, CDR2 SYGVNS. The CDR3 totals 14 residues. The CDR3 sequence: CASSGLGGQLEAFF. In nucleotides, the CDR3 is TGTGCCAGCAGTGGCCTGGGGGGGCAACTTGAAGCTTTCTTT.

The CDR3 DNA reads as TGTGCCAGCAGCTTGAATCGAGGGACAGACCTTGAAAAACTGTTTTTT. Translation gives CASSLNRGTDLEKLFF. The V call is TRBV5-8, the J call TRBJ1-4, with 7 nucleotides matching TRBD1. With V trimmed by 1 base and J by 7 bases, 10 bases remained unmatched. This CDR3 is 16 amino acids long. The germline V gene has CDR1 SGHTS and CDR2 YDEGEE.

This clone was observed a handful of times. V usage is TRBV11-3 and J usage is TRBJ2-3; perhaps TRBD2 as D (6 bases). Looked up from germline, CDR1 is SGHNT and CDR2 is YENEEA. The CDR3 sequence is 15 residues long. Trimming shortened V by 5 bases and J by 6 bases, and 18 bases separated the two germline ends. The DNA for the CDR3 is TGTGCCAGCAGCCTCCGACTAGGAGAGTTGGATACGCAGTATTTT. Protein sequence: CASSLRLGELDTQYF.

This sequence joins TRBV4-1 and TRBJ2-5; TRBD2 agrees at 8 bases. Germline V gene sequence: CDR1 MGHRA, CDR2 YSYEKL. V dropped 0 bases and J dropped 4; count of bases not matched to a gene: 10. This CDR3 has 17 amino acids. CDR3 residues: CASSQDRSGGPVETQYF. Written as DNA, the CDR3 is TGCGCCAGCAGCCAAGATCGTTCGGGAGGGCCCGTAGAGACCCAGTACTTC.

The CDR3 bases are TGTGCCAGCAGCTTAGAGACTAGCGGGTCAGCCGGGGAGCTGTTTTTT. Protein sequence: CASSLETSGSAGELFF. V usage is TRBV13 and J usage is TRBJ2-2; 10 bases map to TRBD2. With V trimmed by 1 base and J by 6 bases, 5 bases remained unmatched. This CDR3 has 16 amino acids. Germline values: CDR1 PRHDT, CDR2 FYEKMQ (reference sequence).

The rearrangement joins TRBV10-3 to TRBJ2-1, with 12 bases fitting TRBD2. The length of the CDR3 is 15 residues. Germline CDR1 reads ENHRY; CDR2 reads SYGVKD. Trimming took 6 bases from V and 7 from J; bases not matched to a gene: 7. CDR3 coding DNA: TGTGCCATCAGGCAGCCTAGCGGGAGGGTGAATGAGCAGTTCTTC. This encodes CAIRQPSGRVNEQFF.

The CDR3 DNA reads TGCGCCAGCAGCCTTCACACAGGGGTAGCAGAGACCCAGTACTTC. As protein: CASSLHTGVAETQYF. This sequence joins TRBV4-3 and TRBJ2-5; 7 positions agree with TRBD1. The CDR3 runs 15 residues. CDR1 is LGHNA and CDR2 is YSLEER in the germline V gene. The junction had 9 bases not matched to a gene; V was cut back by 4 bases and J by 4 bases.

This chain uses TRBV28 with TRBJ2-5; D might be TRBD2 (5 bases). There are 16 residues in the CDR3. Germline V gives CDR1 MDHEN, CDR2 SYDVKM. V was trimmed by 5 bases and J by 4 bases, leaving 20 bases between them. As DNA, the CDR3 is TGTGCCAGCAGTCCCCCGGCCGCCGGGAAGAGAGAGACCCAGTACTTC. Amino acid sequence: CASSPPAAGKRETQYF.

V is TRBV6-5 and J is TRBJ1-2, with 12 nucleotides matching TRBD1. Trimming removed 6 bases from V and 8 bases from J; junction bases left unmatched: 7. The CDR3 has 14 amino acids. From germline, CDR1 is MNHEY and CDR2 SVGAGI. The CDR3 sequence is CASSDQGTGGGYTF. In DNA form, the CDR3 reads TGTGCCAGCAGCGACCAGGGGACAGGGGGCGGCTACACCTTC.

The rearrangement links TRBV11-2 to TRBJ2-5, with 7 nucleotides matching TRBD1. CDR3 length: 14 amino acids. Germline CDR1 reads SGHAT; CDR2 reads FQNNGV. V was clipped by 5 bases and J by 4 bases; unmatched bases: 7. For the CDR3, the DNA is TGTGCCAGCAGCCGACAGGGAATTGGAGAGACCCAGTACTTC. Encoded protein: CASSRQGIGETQYF. Using reference TRBV11-2 and TRBJ2-5 for the parts outside the CDR3, the full variable domain is EAGVAQSPRYKIIEKRQSVAFWCNPISGHATLYWYQQILGQGPKLLIQFQNNGVVDDSQLPKDRFSAERLKGVDSTLKIQPAKLEDSAVYLCASSRQGIGETQYFGPGTRLLVL.

The J gene is TRBJ2-7, the V gene TRBV11-2; D ambiguous. The CDR3 runs 14 residues. The ends were cut back, 3 bases at V and 0 bases at J, with 9 bases in the middle. CDR1 SGHAT and CDR2 FQNNGV come from the germline V gene. The CDR3 region has the DNA TGTGCCAGCAGCTTGGCGGCCCGCTCCTACGAGCAGTACTTC. As protein: CASSLAARSYEQYF.

The V gene is TRBV7-9, the J gene TRBJ2-7; D might be TRBD2 (5 bases). Germline V gene sequence: CDR1 SEHNR, CDR2 FQNEAQ (reference sequence). CDR3 length: 14 amino acids. V dropped 1 base and J dropped 6 bases, with 13 bases sitting between them. CDR3 in DNA: TGTGCCAGCAGCTTAGAGAGGGCCGGAGGCGAGCAGTACTTC. It yields the protein CASSLERAGGEQYF.

The V call is TRBV4-1, the J call TRBJ1-2; D perhaps matches TRBD1 (6 bases). Per the germline V gene, CDR1 is MGHRA and CDR2 is YSYEKL. V was clipped by 2 bases and J by 2 bases, with 12 bases between them. This CDR3 region has 15 residues. CDR3 sequence reads: CASSQRAGENYGYTF. The DNA of the CDR3 is TGCGCCAGCAGCCAAAGGGCAGGGGAGAACTATGGCTACACCTTC.

The chain recombines TRBV11-3 with TRBJ2-5; TRBD2 matches at 8 bases. Per the germline V gene, CDR1 is SGHNT and CDR2 is YENEEA. V trimming: 2 bases; J trimming: 5 bases; junction bases outside the gene matches: 4. The CDR3 sequence is 14 residues long. The chain's CDR3 is CASSLRTSPETQYF. CDR3 in DNA: TGTGCCAGCAGCTTAAGGACTAGCCCGGAGACCCAGTACTTC.

CDR3 nucleotide sequence: TGCGCCAGCAGCTCGGGACAGGGGGTCCCAGATACGCAGTATTTT. It codes for CASSSGQGVPDTQYF. This chain connects TRBV5-1 to TRBJ2-3; 11 bases are shared with TRBD1. CDR1 is SGHRS, CDR2 YFSETQ, per germline. The length of the CDR3 is 15 residues. J lost 4 bases, V lost 3 bases, and 4 bases had no gene match.

The chain is built from TRBV7-2 and TRBJ2-7; D gene unclear. Trimming shortened V by 4 bases and J by 2 bases, and 6 bases separated the two germline ends. The CDR3 spans 12 residues. The germline gives CDR1 SGHTA, CDR2 FQGNSA. The CDR3 bases are TGTGCCAGCAGCTCAATTCCCTACGAGCAGTACTTC. This encodes CASSSIPYEQYF. Filled out from reference TRBV7-2 and TRBJ2-7, the complete variable domain reads GAGVSQSPSNKVTEKGKDVELRCDPISGHTALYWYRQSLGQGLEFLIYFQGNSAPDKSGLPSDRFSAERTGGSVSTLTIQRTQQEDSAVYLCASSSIPYEQYFGPGTRLTVT.

This rearrangement joins TRBV7-2 to TRBJ2-7; TRBD1 agrees at 7 bases. This CDR3 region has 16 residues. Trimming at V came to 1 base and at J to 0 bases, leaving 6 bases not matched to a gene. Germline V lookup: CDR1 SGHTA, CDR2 FQGNSA. CDR3 bases: TGTGCCAGCAGCTTAGAGGGGTCAGGGGGCTCCTACGAGCAGTACTTC. Translation: CASSLEGSGGSYEQYF.